This TCR beta chain is from a study of T cell responses to AZD1222 COVID-19 vaccine. Study findings and constraints: Nearly half of spike-specific TCRs reportedly go after variant regions that carry no mutations. Regions 160-218 and 743-854 dominated among vaccine-associated CD4 TCRs spanning spike. Two AZD1222 doses significantly raised spike-specific TCR breadth and depth over controls.

CDR1 LGHNA and CDR2 YSLEER come from the germline V gene. With 3 bases clipped from V and 2 bases from J, the junction kept 2 bases outside the gene matches. The CDR3 has 14 residues. For this clone: The target antigen is unknown.

Assay: immunoSEQ multiplex PCR; the TCRdb copy retains only in-frame clones and omits some. This sample's table reports about 140,000 clones. This clonotype originated in an adult in good health. Sequencing was performed on peripheral blood. The V gene is TRBV4-3, the J gene TRBJ2-7; 9 nucleotides agree with TRBD1. The CDR3 DNA is TGCGCCAGCAGCCATGGGACAGGGCCCTACGAGCAGTACTTC. This gives the protein CASSHGTGPYEQYF.